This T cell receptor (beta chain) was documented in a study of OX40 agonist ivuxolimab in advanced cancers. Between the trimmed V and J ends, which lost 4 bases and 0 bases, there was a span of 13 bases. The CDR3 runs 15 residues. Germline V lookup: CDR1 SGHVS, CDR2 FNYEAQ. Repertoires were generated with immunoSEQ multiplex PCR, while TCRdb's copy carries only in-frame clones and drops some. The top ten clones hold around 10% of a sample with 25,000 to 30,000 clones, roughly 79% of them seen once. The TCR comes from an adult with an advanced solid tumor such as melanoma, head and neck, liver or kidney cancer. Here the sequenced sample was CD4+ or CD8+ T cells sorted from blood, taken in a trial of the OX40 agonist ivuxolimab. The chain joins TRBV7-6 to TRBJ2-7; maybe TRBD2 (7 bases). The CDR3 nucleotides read TGTGCCAGCAGCTCAGAGGGGGGGAACTCCTACGAGCAGTACTTC. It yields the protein CASSSEGGNSYEQYF.